What follows are 31 T cell receptor beta chains derived from one specimen sequenced in a study of T cell changes during pregnancy in multiple sclerosis. Profiled with immunoSEQ multiplex PCR; TCRdb holds only in-frame clones, not every one. Of under 150,000 clones detected, 90% to 96% appear once; the ten largest clones hold roughly 0.44%. Material: peripheral blood, obtained after pregnancy. Receptor source: a female donor with multiple sclerosis, enrolled in a pregnancy study.

This chain links TRBV9 with TRBJ1-5, with TRBD1 matching over 9 bases. CDR1 is SGDLS and CDR2 is YYNGEE in the germline V gene. The CDR3 has 16 amino acids. V was pared by 3 bases and J by 3 bases, with 7 bases of the junction left unmatched. The CDR3 region is CASSGPGTGFNQPQHF. DNA of the CDR3: TGTGCCAGCAGCGGCCCCGGGACAGGGTTCAATCAGCCCCAGCATTTT.

The chain joins TRBV19 to TRBJ1-1; tentative D call: TRBD1 (5 bases). Germline values: CDR1 LNHDA, CDR2 SQIVND (reference sequence). Deletions cut 6 bases from V and 10 bases from J, with 12 bases between. The CDR3 extends over 11 amino acids. DNA for the CDR3: TGTGCCAGTAGACGGGGGAGTGCAGCTTTCTTT. This gives the protein CASRRGSAAFF.

This chain uses TRBV7-9 with TRBJ1-4, with 7 bases matching TRBD1. Germline V lookup: CDR1 SEHNR, CDR2 FQNEAQ (reference sequence). V lost 0 bases to trimming and J lost 8 bases; unmatched junction nucleotides: 6. This CDR3 has 15 amino acids. The CDR3 DNA follows: TGTGCCAGCAGCTTAGCGTCTCAGGGGGTAGAAAAACTGTTTTTT. It is translated as CASSLASQGVEKLFF. The complete variable domain, with remaining parts taken from reference TRBV7-9 and TRBJ1-4, reads DTGVSQNPRHKITKRGQNVTFRCDPISEHNRLYWYRQTLGQGPEFLTYFQNEAQLEKSRLLSDRFSAERPKGSFSTLEIQRTEQGDSAMYLCASSLASQGVEKLFFGSGTQLSVL.

V gene TRBV28 combines with J gene TRBJ1-2; D remains ambiguous. Germline-derived CDR1 and CDR2 are MDHEN and SYDVKM. This CDR3 spans 16 amino acids. Deletions cut 7 bases from V and 2 bases from J, with 20 bases between. CDR3 in DNA: TGTGCCAGCATACCCGCACTTACAGTGTTGAACTATGGCTACACCTTC. Translated, it gives CASIPALTVLNYGYTF.

The rearrangement uses TRBV27 and TRBJ2-3; TRBD1 matches at 7 bases. This CDR3 spans 16 amino acids. V gave up 2 bases and J gave up 6 bases; unmatched junction bases: 11. Germline values: CDR1 MNHEY, CDR2 SMNVEV (reference sequence). The CDR3 nucleotides read TGTGCCAGCAGTTTAATTGGCCGGACAGGCCCGGATACGCAGTATTTT. As protein: CASSLIGRTGPDTQYF.

The chain carries TRBV18 and TRBJ2-5, with TRBD2 as a possible D gene (6 bases). This CDR3 spans 13 amino acids. Between the trimmed V and J ends, which lost 4 bases and 5 bases, there was a span of 11 bases. Germline V lookup: CDR1 KGHSH, CDR2 LQKENI. For the CDR3, the DNA is TGTGCCAGCTCACGGCAGGGACTGGAGACCCAGTACTTC. This gives the protein CASSRQGLETQYF.

V and J are TRBV18 and TRBJ1-1; D remains unclear. Trimming stripped 0 bases from V and 4 bases from J, with 12 bases between. This CDR3 contains 15 residues. Germline V CDR1 and CDR2: KGHSH, LQKENI. The CDR3 DNA sequence: TGTGCCAGCTCACCACCGATTAATAGCCGCACTGAAGCTTTCTTT. The encoded protein is CASSPPINSRTEAFF. The full variable domain, in which reference TRBV18 and TRBJ1-1 provide the parts outside the CDR3, is NAGVMQNPRHLVRRRGQEARLRCSPMKGHSHVYWYRQLPEEGLKFMVYLQKENIIDESGMPKERFSAEFPKEGPSILRIQQVVRGDSAAYFCASSPPINSRTEAFFGQGTRLTVV.

The J gene is TRBJ2-6, the V gene TRBV15; 8 nucleotides line up with TRBD1. Germline assignment: CDR1 LNHNV and CDR2 YYDKDF (reference sequence). The CDR3 loop spans 17 amino acids. Trimming removed 0 bases from V and 1 base from J; junction bases left unmatched: 2. The CDR3 region is CATSRDTGGSGANVLTF. The CDR3 nucleotides read TGTGCCACCAGCAGAGATACAGGGGGGTCTGGGGCCAACGTCCTGACTTTC.

This clone occurred once. This chain uses TRBV19 with TRBJ2-7; maybe TRBD2 (6 bases). CDR1 and CDR2 (germline): LNHDA, SQIVND (reference sequence). The CDR3 has 13 residues. With 5 bases removed from V and 3 bases from J, the gap between germline ends came to 11 bases. The CDR3 nucleotides read TGTGCCAGTAGTGCGGGACTTTTCTACGAGCAGTACTTC. Protein product: CASSAGLFYEQYF.

V usage is TRBV11-2 and J usage is TRBJ2-2, with D possibly matching TRBD2 (6 bases). From germline, CDR1 is SGHAT and CDR2 FQNNGV. Trimming stripped 3 bases from V and 2 bases from J, with 10 bases between. CDR3 size: 15 residues. In nucleotides, the CDR3 is TGTGCCAGCAGCTTCCTGCGGGGAAACACCGGGGAGCTGTTTTTT. Encoded protein: CASSFLRGNTGELFF.

This chain connects TRBV14 to TRBJ1-1; D is ambiguous. There are 12 residues in the CDR3. Trimming removed 3 bases at V and 5 bases at J, with 7 bases between. The germline CDR1 and CDR2 sequences are SGHDN and FVKESK. CDR3 amino acids: CASSHPSTEAFF. CDR3 coding DNA: TGTGCCAGCAGCCACCCGAGTACTGAAGCTTTCTTT.

The chain combines TRBV5-6 with TRBJ2-5, with TRBD2 matching 15 bases. The CDR3 consists of 18 residues. The V gene end was trimmed by 4 bases and the J gene end by 5 bases; junction bases not matched to a gene: 12. Germline V CDR1 and CDR2: SGHDT, YYEEEE. CDR3 protein: CASSARTSGRGYGETQYF. CDR3 DNA sequence: TGTGCCAGCAGCGCCCGGACTAGCGGGAGGGGGTATGGGGAGACCCAGTACTTC.

This clone was seen just once. The CDR3 here is CAISDLVSRDRNNEQFF. CDR3 DNA: TGTGCCATCAGTGACCTAGTCTCGCGGGATAGGAACAATGAGCAGTTCTTC. The J gene is TRBJ2-1, the V gene TRBV10-3; D possibly corresponds to TRBD2 (6 bases). Trimming cost V 3 bases and J 5 bases, with 20 bases left between them. From germline, CDR1 is ENHRY and CDR2 SYGVKD. The CDR3 is made up of 17 amino acids.

The chain links TRBV28 to TRBJ2-3; 9 bases match TRBD2. CDR1 and CDR2 from the germline V gene are MDHEN and SYDVKM. V shed 5 bases and J 7 bases; nucleotides not matched to a gene: 7. The length of the CDR3 is 14 residues. The CDR3 region has the DNA TGTGCCAGCAGTAGGGCGGGAGGGACGTATACGCAGTATTTT. This gives the protein CASSRAGGTYTQYF. Drawing the rest from reference TRBV28 and TRBJ2-3, the complete variable domain is DVKVTQSSRYLVKRTGEKVFLECVQDMDHENMFWYRQDPGLGLRLIYFSYDVKMKEKGDIPEGYSVSREKKERFSLILESASTNQTSMYLCASSRAGGTYTQYFGPGTRLTVL.

V usage is TRBV5-6 and J usage is TRBJ2-1; TRBD1 aligns across 11 bases. Losses at the gene ends were 5 bases for V and 8 bases for J; bases not matched to a gene: 9. The CDR3 is 15 amino acids. In germline, CDR1 is SGHDT, CDR2 YYEEEE. CDR3 sequence (DNA): TGTGCCAGCAGAGCCTCCGGGACAGGGGGTGATGAGCAGTTCTTC. This codes for CASRASGTGGDEQFF. Looking up the rest from reference TRBV5-6 and TRBJ2-1 gives the full variable domain: DAGVTQSPTHLIKTRGQQVTLRCSPKSGHDTVSWYQQALGQGPQFIFQYYEEEERQRGNFPDRFSGHQFPNYSSELNVNALLLGDSALYLCASRASGTGGDEQFFGPGTRLTVL.

The chain links TRBV29-1 to TRBJ2-1; D perhaps matches TRBD1 (5 bases). V lost 4 bases to trimming and J lost 0 bases, with 13 bases between them. CDR3 length: 15 amino acids. CDR1 is SQVTM and CDR2 is ANQGSEA in the germline V gene. CDR3 bases: TGCAGCGTTGTGGACAAAACGAGCTCCTACAATGAGCAGTTCTTC. It specifies CSVVDKTSSYNEQFF.

The J gene is TRBJ2-7, the V gene TRBV6-5, with 11 nucleotides matching TRBD1. V lost 2 bases to trimming and J lost 4 bases; unmatched junction nucleotides: 1. CDR3 length: 14 amino acids. Germline values: CDR1 MNHEY, CDR2 SVGAGI. CDR3 nucleotides: TGTGCCAGCAGTTACGGGACAGGGGGGTACGAGCAGTACTTC. Its translation is CASSYGTGGYEQYF.

V gene TRBV18 combines with J gene TRBJ1-1; tentatively, D is TRBD1 (5 bases). V lost 0 bases to trimming and J lost 5 bases, with 22 bases between them. CDR3 length: 18 amino acids. CDR1 is KGHSH, CDR2 LQKENI, per germline. DNA for the CDR3: TGTGCCAGCTCACCACCCATCGATCGGGGGGGGTGGCGAACTGAAGCTTTCTTT. Translating it yields CASSPPIDRGGWRTEAFF.

The genes are TRBV28 and TRBJ2-1; TRBD2 matches 8 bases. Per the germline V gene, CDR1 is MDHEN and CDR2 is SYDVKM. J was trimmed by 7 bases and V by 1 base; bases with no gene match: 6. This CDR3 has 15 residues. The CDR3: CASSLSWGGGNEQFF. CDR3 sequence (DNA): TGTGCCAGCAGTTTATCATGGGGCGGGGGGAATGAGCAGTTCTTC.

About this clone: A junction end diverges from the germline sequence, so it may reflect a read error. The rearrangement links TRBV6-6 to TRBJ2-4; 10 nucleotides agree with TRBD1. The germline V gene has CDR1 MNHNY and CDR2 SVGAGI (reference sequence). The length of the CDR3 is 14 residues. CDR3 in amino acids: CASSPIMPGQGTLF. The CDR3 DNA follows: TGTGCCAGCAGCCCGATCATGCCGGGACAGGGGACACTCTTC.

The V call is TRBV5-4, the J call TRBJ1-1; TRBD1 aligns across 7 bases. This CDR3 has 15 residues. Trimming cost V 3 bases and J 1 base; bases outside gene matches: 6. Per germline, CDR1 SGHNT and CDR2 YYREEE (reference sequence). This CDR3 is CASSSPDRRNTEAFF. For the CDR3, the DNA is TGTGCCAGCAGCTCACCGGACAGGAGGAACACTGAAGCTTTCTTT.

For the CDR3, the DNA is TGTGCCAGCACCTCCCGCGCTTTGGACAAAGATACGCAGTATTTT. This sequence encodes CASTSRALDKDTQYF. This rearrangement joins TRBV27 to TRBJ2-3, with D maybe TRBD1 (5 bases). Germline-derived CDR1 and CDR2 are MNHEY and SMNVEV (reference sequence). This CDR3 is 15 amino acids long. Between the trimmed V and J ends, which lost 7 bases and 5 bases, there was a span of 19 bases.

The table lists this clone with a count of one. This rearrangement joins TRBV15 to TRBJ2-1; no clear D gene. V dropped 1 base and J dropped 0 bases, with 10 bases sitting between them. The germline CDR1 and CDR2 sequences are LNHNV and YYDKDF (reference sequence). The CDR3 sequence is 16 residues long. CDR3 amino acids: CATSRASGISYNEQFF. The CDR3 nucleotides are TGTGCCACCAGCAGAGCCTCAGGTATCTCCTACAATGAGCAGTTCTTC.

This clone was observed a single time. This chain joins TRBV19 and TRBJ1-1; D call uncertain. V was shortened by 4 bases and J by 4 bases, with 13 bases between the two germline ends. Germline CDR1 reads LNHDA; CDR2 reads SQIVND (reference sequence). There are 14 residues in the CDR3. This CDR3 is CASSTNNPATEAFF. The CDR3 region has the DNA TGTGCCAGTAGTACCAACAACCCCGCCACTGAAGCTTTCTTT.

This sequence joins TRBV4-2 and TRBJ2-3; 9 nucleotides line up with TRBD2. The CDR3 is 16 residues long. CDR1 is LGHNA, CDR2 YNFKEQ, per germline. The ends lost 1 base at V and 4 bases at J; junction bases unmatched: 6. In DNA, the CDR3 is TGTGCCAGCAGCCAAGTTAGCGGGAGTTCATCAGATACGCAGTATTTT. It yields the protein CASSQVSGSSSDTQYF.

This clone was detected once. The CDR3 spells CASSLMATGAPYEQYF. CDR3 nucleotide sequence: TGTGCCAGCAGCTTAATGGCGACAGGGGCTCCCTACGAGCAGTACTTC. The rearrangement links TRBV7-9 to TRBJ2-7, with TRBD1 identical over 8 bases. This CDR3 comprises 16 residues. Germline assignment: CDR1 SEHNR and CDR2 FQNEAQ (reference sequence). The trim removed 2 bases at V and 2 bases at J, leaving 8 bases unmatched.

The chain has TRBV7-2 and TRBJ1-4; tentatively, D is TRBD1 (6 bases). CDR1 and CDR2 from the germline V gene are SGHTA and FQGNSA. This CDR3 region has 13 residues. The V end was cut by 6 bases, the J end by 3 bases, with 8 bases between. The CDR3 nucleotides are TGTGCCAGCAGTCAGGGGCCTAATGAAAAACTGTTTTTT. Protein product: CASSQGPNEKLFF.

The V call is TRBV7-9, the J call TRBJ2-1, with D uncertain. Between the trimmed V and J ends, which lost 5 bases and 8 bases, there was a span of 7 bases. This CDR3 contains 11 residues. In germline, CDR1 is SEHNR, CDR2 FQNEAQ (reference sequence). CDR3 in DNA: TGTGCCAGCAGCCAGTCATATGAGCAGTTCTTC. Translating it yields CASSQSYEQFF.

CDR3 nucleotide sequence: TGTGCCAGCAGCTTTAATAGGGGCGGGACCCAGCATTTT. This codes for CASSFNRGGTQHF. The chain couples TRBV5-6 to TRBJ1-5; the D gene is possibly TRBD1 (5 bases). V was pared by 2 bases and J by 11 bases, with 14 bases between. The CDR3 runs to 13 residues. Germline V gene lookup returns CDR1 SGHDT and CDR2 YYEEEE.

J is TRBJ2-3 and V is TRBV10-3, with 8 bases lining up with TRBD2. The J segment lost 4 bases and the V segment lost 8 bases, leaving 5 bases of the junction unmatched. The CDR3 covers 13 residues. CDR1 ENHRY and CDR2 SYGVKD come from the germline V gene. CDR3 amino acids: CAIAGGGSDTQYF. DNA of the CDR3: TGTGCCATCGCGGGAGGAGGGTCAGATACGCAGTATTTT.

CDR3 in DNA: TGCGCCAGCTCACAGGTTCCCTACGAGCAGTACTTC. It codes for CASSQVPYEQYF. This chain connects TRBV10-2 to TRBJ2-7; the D gene is possibly TRBD1 (5 bases). The V and J ends lost 8 bases and 2 bases respectively, with 10 bases between them. The V gene's germline CDR1 is WSHSY and CDR2 SAAADI. The CDR3 is made up of 12 amino acids.